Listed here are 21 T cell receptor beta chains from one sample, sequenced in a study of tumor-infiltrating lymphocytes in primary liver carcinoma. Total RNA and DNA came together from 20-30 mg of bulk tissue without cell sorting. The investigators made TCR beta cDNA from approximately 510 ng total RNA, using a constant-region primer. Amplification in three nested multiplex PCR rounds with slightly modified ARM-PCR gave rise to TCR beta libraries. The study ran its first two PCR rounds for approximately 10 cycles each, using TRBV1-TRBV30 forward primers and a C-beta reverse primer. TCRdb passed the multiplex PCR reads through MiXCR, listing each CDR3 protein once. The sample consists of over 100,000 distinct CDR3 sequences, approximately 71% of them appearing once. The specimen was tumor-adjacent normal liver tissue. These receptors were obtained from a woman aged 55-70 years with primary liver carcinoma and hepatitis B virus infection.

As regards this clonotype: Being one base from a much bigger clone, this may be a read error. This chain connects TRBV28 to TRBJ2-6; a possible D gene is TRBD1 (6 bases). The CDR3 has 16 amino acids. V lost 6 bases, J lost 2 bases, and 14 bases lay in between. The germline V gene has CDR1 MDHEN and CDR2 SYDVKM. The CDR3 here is CASSITGTPGANVLTF. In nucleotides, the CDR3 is TGTGCCAGCAGCATCACCGGGACACCTGGGGCCAACGTCCTGACTTTC.

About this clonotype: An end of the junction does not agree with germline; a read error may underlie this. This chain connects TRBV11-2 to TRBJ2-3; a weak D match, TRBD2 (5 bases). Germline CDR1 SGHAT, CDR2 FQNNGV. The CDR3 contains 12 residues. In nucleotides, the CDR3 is TGTGTCAGCAGCCTCCTCGAGGGTACGCAGTATTTT. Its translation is CVSSLLEGTQYF.

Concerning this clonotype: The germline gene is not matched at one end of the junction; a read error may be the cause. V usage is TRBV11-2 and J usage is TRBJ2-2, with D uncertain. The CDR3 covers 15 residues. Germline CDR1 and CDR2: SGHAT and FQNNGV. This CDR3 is CANSPPQGPTGEQFF. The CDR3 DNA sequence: TGTGCCAACAGCCCTCCGCAAGGACCGACTGGAGAGCAGTTTTTT.

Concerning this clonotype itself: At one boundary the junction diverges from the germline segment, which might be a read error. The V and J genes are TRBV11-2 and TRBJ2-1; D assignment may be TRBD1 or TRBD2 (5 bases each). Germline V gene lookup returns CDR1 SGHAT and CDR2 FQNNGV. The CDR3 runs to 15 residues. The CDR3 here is CSSSTGTVGYNEQFF. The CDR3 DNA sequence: TGTTCCAGCAGTACCGGGACGGTGGGCTACAATGAGCAGTTCTTC.

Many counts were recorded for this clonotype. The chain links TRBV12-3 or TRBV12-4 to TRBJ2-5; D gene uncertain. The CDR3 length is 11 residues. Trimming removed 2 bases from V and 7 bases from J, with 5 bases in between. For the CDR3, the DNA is TGTGCCAGCAGTTTAATGGGGACCCAGTACTTC. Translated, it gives CASSLMGTQYF.

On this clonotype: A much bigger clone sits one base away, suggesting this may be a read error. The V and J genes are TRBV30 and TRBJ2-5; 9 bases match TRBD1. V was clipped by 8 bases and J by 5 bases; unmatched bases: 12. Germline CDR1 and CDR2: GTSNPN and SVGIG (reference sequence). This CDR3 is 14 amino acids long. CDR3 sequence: CATGGTGFRETQYF. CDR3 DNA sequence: TGTGCCACGGGCGGGACAGGGTTCAGGGAGACCCAGTACTTC.

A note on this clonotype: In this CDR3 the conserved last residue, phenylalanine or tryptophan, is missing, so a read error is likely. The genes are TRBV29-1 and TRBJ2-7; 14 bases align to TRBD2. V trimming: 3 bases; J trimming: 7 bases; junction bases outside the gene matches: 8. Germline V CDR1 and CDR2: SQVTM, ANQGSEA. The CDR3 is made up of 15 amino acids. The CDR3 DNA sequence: TGCAGCGTTGAGGGACTAGCGGGAGAGTTATTTGAGCAGTACTCC. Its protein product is CSVEGLAGELFEQYS.

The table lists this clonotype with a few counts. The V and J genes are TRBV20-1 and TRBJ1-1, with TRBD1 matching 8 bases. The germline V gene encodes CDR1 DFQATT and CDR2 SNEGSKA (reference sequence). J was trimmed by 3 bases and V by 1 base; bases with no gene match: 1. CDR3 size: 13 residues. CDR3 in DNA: TGCAGTGCTAGAGGGACAGGGTACACTGAAGCTTTCTTT. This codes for CSARGTGYTEAFF.

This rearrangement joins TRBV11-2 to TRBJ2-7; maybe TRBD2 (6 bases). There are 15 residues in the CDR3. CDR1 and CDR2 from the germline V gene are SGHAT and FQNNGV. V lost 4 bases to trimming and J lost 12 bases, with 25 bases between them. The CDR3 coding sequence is TGTGCCAGCAGCTCAATGCGGGGCCCTTCCTACGGGCTGTACTTC. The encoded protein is CASSSMRGPSYGLYF.

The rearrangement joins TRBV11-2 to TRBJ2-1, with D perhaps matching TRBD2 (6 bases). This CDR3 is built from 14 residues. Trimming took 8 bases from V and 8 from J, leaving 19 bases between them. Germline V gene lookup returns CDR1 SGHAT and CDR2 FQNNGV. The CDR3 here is CASGLAGSLDEQFF. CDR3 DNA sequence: TGTGCCAGCGGTTTAGCCGGGAGTCTCGATGAGCAGTTCTTC. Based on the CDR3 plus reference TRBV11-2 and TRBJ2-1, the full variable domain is EAGVAQSPRYKIIEKRQSVAFWCNPISGHATLYWYQQILGQGPKLLIQFQNNGVVDDSQLPKDRFSAERLKGVDSTLKIQPAKLEDSAVYLCASGLAGSLDEQFFGPGTRLTVL.

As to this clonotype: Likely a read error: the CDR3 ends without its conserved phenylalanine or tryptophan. DNA of the CDR3: TGTGTCAGCACCCCGGGAGCAGATTACAATGAGCAGTTCCTC. Protein product: CVSTPGADYNEQFL. V gene TRBV6-1 combines with J gene TRBJ2-1; a weak D match, TRBD2 (6 bases). This CDR3 has 14 amino acids. The germline CDR1 and CDR2 sequences are MNHNS and SASEGT.

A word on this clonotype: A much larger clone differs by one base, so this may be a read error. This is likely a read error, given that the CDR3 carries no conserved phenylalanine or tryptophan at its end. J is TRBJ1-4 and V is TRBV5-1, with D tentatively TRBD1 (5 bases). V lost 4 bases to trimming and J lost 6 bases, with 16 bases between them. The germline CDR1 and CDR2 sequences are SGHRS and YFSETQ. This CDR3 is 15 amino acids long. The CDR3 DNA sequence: TGCGCCAGCAGCGCGGTTGGGACGGGGTATGAAAAACTGTTTTCT. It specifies CASSAVGTGYEKLFS.

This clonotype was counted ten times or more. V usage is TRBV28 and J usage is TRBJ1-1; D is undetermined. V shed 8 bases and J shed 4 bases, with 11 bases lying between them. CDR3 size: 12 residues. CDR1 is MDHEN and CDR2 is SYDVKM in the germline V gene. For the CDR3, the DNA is TGTGCCAGCCGTCCTAAAGTCACTGAAGCTTTCTTT. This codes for CASRPKVTEAFF.

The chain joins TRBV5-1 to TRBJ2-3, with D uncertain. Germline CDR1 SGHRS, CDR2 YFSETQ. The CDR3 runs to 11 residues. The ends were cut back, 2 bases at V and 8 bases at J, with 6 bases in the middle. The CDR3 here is CASSLGVTQYF. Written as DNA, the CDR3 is TGCGCCAGCAGCTTAGGAGTTACGCAGTATTTT.

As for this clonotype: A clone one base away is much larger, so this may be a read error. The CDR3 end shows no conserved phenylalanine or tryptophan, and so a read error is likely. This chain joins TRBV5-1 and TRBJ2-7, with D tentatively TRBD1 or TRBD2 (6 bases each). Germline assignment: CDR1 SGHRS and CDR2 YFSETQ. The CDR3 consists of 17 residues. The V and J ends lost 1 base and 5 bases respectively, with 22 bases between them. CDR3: CASSLRWGAQSPDEQYY. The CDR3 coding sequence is TGCGCCAGCAGCTTGAGGTGGGGGGCCCAGTCGCCGGACGAGCAGTACTAC.

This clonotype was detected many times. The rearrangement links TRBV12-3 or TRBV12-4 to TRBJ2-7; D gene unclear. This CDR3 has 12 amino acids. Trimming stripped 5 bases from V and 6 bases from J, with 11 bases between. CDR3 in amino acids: CASSGSSREQYF. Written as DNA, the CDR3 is TGTGCCAGCAGTGGGTCCTCCCGCGAGCAGTACTTC.

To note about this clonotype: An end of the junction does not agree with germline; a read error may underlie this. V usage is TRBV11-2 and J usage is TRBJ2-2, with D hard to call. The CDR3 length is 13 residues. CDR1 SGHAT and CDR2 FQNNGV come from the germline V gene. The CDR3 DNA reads TGTGCCAGCAACTTAGATAGGATTGGAGAGCTGTTTTTT. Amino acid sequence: CASNLDRIGELFF. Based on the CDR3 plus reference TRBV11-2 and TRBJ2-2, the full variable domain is EAGVAQSPRYKIIEKRQSVAFWCNPISGHATLYWYQQILGQGPKLLIQFQNNGVVDDSQLPKDRFSAERLKGVDSTLKIQPAKLEDSAVYLCASNLDRIGELFFGEGSRLTVL.

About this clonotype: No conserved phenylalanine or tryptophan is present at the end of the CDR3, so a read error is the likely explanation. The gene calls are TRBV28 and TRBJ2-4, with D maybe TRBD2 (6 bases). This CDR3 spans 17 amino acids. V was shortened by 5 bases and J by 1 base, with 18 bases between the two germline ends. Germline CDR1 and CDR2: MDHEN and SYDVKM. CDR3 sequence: CASSQRGVRGAKNIQYL. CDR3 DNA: TGTGCCAGCAGTCAGAGAGGGGTACGGGGGGCCAAAAACATTCAGTACTTA.

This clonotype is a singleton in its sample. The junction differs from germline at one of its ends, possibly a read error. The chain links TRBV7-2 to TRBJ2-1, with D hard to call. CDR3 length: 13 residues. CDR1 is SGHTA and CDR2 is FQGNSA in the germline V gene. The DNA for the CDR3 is TGTGCCAGCAGCCCCCAAGCGAGGAATGAGCGGTTCTTC. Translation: CASSPQARNERFF. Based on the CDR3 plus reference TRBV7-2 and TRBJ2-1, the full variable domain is GAGVSQSPSNKVTEKGKDVELRCDPISGHTALYWYRQSLGQGLEFLIYFQGNSAPDKSGLPSDRFSAERTGGSVSTLTIQRTQQEDSAVYLCASSPQARNERFFGPGTRLTVL.

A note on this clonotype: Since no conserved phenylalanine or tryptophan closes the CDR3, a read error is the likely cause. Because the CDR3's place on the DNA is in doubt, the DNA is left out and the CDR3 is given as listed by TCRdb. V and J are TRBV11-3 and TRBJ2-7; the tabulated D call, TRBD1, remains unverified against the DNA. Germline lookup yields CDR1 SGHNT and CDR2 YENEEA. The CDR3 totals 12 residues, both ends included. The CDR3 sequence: CASSLGLLEQNL.

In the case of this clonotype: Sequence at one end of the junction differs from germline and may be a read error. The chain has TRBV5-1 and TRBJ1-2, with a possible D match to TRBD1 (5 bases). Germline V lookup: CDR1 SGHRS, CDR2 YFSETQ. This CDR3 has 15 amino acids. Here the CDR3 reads CASSLSWTWGDGYTF. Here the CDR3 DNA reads TGCGCCAGCAGCTTGTCCTGGACATGGGGAGATGGCTACACTTTC.